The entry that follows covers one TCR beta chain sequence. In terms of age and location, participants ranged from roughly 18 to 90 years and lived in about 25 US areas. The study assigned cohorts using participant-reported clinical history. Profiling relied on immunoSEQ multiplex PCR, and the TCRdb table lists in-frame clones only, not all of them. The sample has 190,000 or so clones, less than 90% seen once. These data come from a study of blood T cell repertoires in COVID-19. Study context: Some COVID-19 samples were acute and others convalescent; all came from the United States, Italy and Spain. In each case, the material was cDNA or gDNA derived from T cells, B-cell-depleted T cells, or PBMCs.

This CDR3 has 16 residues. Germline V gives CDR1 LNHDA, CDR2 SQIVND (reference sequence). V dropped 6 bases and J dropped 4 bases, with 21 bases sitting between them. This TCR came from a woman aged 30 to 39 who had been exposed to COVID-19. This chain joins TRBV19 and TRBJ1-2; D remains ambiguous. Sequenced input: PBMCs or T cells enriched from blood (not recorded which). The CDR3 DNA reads TGTGCCAGTAGCGTAGAGGAACGGGGAAGGGCCTATGGCTACACCTTC. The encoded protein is CASSVEERGRAYGYTF.